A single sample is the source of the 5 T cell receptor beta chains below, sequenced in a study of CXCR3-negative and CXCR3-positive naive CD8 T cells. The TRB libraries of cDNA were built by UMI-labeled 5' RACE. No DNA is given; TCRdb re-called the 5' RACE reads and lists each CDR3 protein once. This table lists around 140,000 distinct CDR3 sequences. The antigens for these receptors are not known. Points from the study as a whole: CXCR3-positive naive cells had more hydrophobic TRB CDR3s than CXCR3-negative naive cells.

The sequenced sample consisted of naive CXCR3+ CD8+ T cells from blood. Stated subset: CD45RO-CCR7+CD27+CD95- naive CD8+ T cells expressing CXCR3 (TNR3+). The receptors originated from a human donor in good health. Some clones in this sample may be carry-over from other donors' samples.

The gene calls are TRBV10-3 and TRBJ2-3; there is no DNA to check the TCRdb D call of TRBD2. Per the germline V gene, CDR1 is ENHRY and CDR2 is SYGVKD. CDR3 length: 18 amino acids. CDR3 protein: CAISDLAGGPYRTDTQYF.

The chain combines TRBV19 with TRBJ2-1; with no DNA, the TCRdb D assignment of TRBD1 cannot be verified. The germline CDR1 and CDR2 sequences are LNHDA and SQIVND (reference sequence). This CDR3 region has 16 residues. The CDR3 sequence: CASSIDQGEAYNEQFF. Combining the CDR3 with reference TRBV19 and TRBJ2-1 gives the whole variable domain DGGITQSPKYLFRKEGQNVTLSCEQNLNHDAMYWYRQDPGQGLRLIYYSQIVNDFQKGDIAEGYSVSREKKESFPLTVTSAQKNPTAFYLCASSIDQGEAYNEQFFGPGTRLTVL.

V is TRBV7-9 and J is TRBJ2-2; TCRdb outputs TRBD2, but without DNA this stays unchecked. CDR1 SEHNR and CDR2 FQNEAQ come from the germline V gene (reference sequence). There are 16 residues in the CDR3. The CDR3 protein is CASTIPLGANTGELFF.

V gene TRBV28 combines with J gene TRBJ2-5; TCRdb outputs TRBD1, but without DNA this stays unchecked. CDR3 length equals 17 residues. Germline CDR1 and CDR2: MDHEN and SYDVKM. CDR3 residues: CASSLDLGGTAQETQYF.

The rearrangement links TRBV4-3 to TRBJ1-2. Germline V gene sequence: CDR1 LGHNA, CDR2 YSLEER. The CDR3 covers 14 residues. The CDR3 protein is CASSHWDRPYGYTF.